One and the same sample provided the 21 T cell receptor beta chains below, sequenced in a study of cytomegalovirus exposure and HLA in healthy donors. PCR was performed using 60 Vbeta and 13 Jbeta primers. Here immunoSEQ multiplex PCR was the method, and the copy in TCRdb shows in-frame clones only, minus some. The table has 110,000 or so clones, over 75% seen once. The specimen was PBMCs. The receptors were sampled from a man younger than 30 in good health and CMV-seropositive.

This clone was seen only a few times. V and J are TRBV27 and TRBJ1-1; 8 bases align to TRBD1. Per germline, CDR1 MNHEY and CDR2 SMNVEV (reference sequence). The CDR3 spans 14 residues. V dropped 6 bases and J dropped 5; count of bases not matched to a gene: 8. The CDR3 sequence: CASSFSRGRTEAFF. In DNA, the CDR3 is TGTGCCAGCAGCTTCTCCAGGGGGCGGACTGAAGCTTTCTTT.

CDR3 bases: TGTGCCACCAGGGGTGAATGGGAGGGGGATTATGGCTACACCTTC. Its protein product is CATRGEWEGDYGYTF. The chain combines TRBV15 with TRBJ1-2; D may be TRBD1 (6 bases). V gave up 6 bases and J gave up 5 bases, with 19 bases separating them. The V gene's germline CDR1 is LNHNV and CDR2 YYDKDF (reference sequence). The CDR3 runs 15 residues.

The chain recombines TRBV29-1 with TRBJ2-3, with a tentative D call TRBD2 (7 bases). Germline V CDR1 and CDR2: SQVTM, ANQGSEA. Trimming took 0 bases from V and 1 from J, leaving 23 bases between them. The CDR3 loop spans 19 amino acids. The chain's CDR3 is CSVEDKQGWGLAGTDTQYF. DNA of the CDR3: TGCAGCGTTGAAGATAAGCAGGGGTGGGGGCTAGCGGGCACAGATACGCAGTATTTT.

The chain's CDR3 is CASSPRTGPHGYTF. The CDR3 region has the DNA TGCGCCAGCAGCCCGCGGACAGGTCCTCACGGCTACACCTTC. The chain carries TRBV5-1 and TRBJ1-2; 7 nucleotides match TRBD1. Germline V CDR1 and CDR2: SGHRS, YFSETQ. V lost 4 bases and J lost 8; bases outside the gene matches: 11. This CDR3 has 14 amino acids. Together with reference TRBV5-1 and TRBJ1-2, the CDR3 gives the full variable domain: KAGVTQTPRYLIKTRGQQVTLSCSPISGHRSVSWYQQTPGQGLQFLFEYFSETQRNKGNFPGRFSGRQFSNSRSEMNVSTLELGDSALYLCASSPRTGPHGYTFGSGTRLTVV.

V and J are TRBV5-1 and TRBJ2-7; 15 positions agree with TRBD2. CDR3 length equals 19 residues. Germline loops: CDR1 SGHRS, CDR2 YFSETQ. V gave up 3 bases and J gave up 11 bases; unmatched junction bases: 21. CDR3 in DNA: TGCGCCAGCAGCTCATCCGGGACTAGCGGGAGGACGAGGTCGTTGGACAAGTACTTC. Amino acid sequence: CASSSSGTSGRTRSLDKYF.

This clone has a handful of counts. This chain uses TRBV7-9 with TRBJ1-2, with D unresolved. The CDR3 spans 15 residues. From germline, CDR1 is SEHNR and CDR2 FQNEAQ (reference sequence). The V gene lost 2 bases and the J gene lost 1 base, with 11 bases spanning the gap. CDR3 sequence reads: CASSLSLDFNYGYTF. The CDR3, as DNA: TGTGCCAGCAGCTTATCCCTGGACTTTAACTATGGCTACACCTTC.

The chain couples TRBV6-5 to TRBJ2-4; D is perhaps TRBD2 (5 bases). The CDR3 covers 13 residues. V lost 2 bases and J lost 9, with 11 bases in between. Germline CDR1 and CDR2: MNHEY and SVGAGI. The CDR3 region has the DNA TGTGCCAGCAGTTACGGCCTTGCGGGCATTCAGTACTTC. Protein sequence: CASSYGLAGIQYF.

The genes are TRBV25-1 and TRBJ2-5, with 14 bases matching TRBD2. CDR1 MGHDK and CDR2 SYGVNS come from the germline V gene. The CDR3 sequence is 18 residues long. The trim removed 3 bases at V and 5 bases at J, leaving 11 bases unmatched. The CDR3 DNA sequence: TGTGCCAGCAGTGAGGACCGACTAGCGGGAGGGCCGTTGGAGACCCAGTACTTC. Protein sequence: CASSEDRLAGGPLETQYF. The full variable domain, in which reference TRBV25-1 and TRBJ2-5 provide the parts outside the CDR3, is EADIYQTPRYLVIGTGKKITLECSQTMGHDKMYWYQQDPGMELHLIHYSYGVNSTEKGDLSSESTVSRIRTEHFPLTLESARPSHTSQYLCASSEDRLAGGPLETQYFGPGTRLLVL.

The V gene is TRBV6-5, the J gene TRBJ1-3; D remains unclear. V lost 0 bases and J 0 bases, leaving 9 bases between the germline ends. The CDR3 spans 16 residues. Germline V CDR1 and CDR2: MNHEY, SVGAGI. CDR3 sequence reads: CASSYSSPFSGNTIYF. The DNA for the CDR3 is TGTGCCAGCAGTTACTCAAGCCCTTTCTCTGGAAACACCATATATTTT.

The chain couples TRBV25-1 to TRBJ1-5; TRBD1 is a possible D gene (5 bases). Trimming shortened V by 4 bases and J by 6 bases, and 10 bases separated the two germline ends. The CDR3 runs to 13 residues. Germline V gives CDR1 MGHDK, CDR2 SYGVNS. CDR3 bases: TGTGCCAGCAGTGCCGGGGGAGCTCAGCCCCAGCATTTT. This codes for CASSAGGAQPQHF.

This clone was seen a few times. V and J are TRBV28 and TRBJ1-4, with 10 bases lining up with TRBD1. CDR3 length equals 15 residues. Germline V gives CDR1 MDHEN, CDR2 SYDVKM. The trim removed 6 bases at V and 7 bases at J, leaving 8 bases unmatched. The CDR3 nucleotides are TGTGCCAGCAGCCGTGTCGGGGACAGGGGTGAAAAACTGTTTTTT. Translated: CASSRVGDRGEKLFF.

The CDR3 nucleotides are TGTGCCAGCAGTTTATGGGGACAGGGAAGGACTGAAGCTTTCTTT. Translation gives CASSLWGQGRTEAFF. The genes are TRBV27 and TRBJ1-1; 9 nucleotides align to TRBD1. The junction had 5 bases not matched to a gene; V was cut back by 1 base and J by 5 bases. Germline V lookup: CDR1 MNHEY, CDR2 SMNVEV (reference sequence). This CDR3 has 15 residues.

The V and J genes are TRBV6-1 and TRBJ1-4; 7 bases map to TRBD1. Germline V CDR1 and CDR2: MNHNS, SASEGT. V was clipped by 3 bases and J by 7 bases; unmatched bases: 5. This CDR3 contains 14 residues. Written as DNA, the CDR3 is TGTGCCAGCAGTGACAGGGGGAAATCTGAAAAACTGTTTTTT. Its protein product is CASSDRGKSEKLFF.

The DNA of the CDR3 is TGTGCCAGCAGCGGGACAGGGGGCGGGTACAATGAGCAGTTCTTC. Amino acids: CASSGTGGGYNEQFF. The rearrangement links TRBV5-4 to TRBJ2-1, with TRBD1 identical over 12 bases. Germline V gives CDR1 SGHNT, CDR2 YYREEE (reference sequence). The V and J ends lost 4 bases and 4 bases, in that order; junction bases with no gene match: 3. CDR3 size: 15 residues.

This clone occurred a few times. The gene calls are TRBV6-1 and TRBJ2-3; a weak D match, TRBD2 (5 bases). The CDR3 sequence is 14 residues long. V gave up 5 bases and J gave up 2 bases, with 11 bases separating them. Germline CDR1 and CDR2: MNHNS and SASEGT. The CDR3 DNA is TGTGCCAGCAGTCGTTACCGGGACACAGATACGCAGTATTTT. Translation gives CASSRYRDTDTQYF.

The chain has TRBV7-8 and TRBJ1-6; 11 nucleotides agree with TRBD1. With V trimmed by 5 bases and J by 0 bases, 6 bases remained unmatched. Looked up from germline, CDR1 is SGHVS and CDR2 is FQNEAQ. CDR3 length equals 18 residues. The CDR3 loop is CASSPRDRGSSYNSPLHF. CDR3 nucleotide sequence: TGTGCCAGCAGCCCTCGGGACAGGGGGAGCTCCTATAATTCACCCCTCCACTTT.

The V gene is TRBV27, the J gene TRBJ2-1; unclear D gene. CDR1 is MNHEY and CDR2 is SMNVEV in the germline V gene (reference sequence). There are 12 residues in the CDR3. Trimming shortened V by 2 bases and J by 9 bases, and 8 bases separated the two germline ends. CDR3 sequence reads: CASSLTTREQFF. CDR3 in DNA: TGTGCCAGCAGTTTAACTACTCGTGAGCAGTTCTTC.

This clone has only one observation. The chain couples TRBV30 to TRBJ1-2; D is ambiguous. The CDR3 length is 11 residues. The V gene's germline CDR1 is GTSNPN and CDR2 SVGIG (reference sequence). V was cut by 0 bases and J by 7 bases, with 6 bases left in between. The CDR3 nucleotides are TGTGCCTGGAGTGTAGCCGGTGGCTACACCTTC. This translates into CAWSVAGGYTF.

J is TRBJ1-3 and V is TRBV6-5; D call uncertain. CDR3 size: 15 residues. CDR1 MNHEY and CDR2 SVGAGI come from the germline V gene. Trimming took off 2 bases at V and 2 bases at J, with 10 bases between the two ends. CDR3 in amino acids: CASSYAVHTGNTIYF. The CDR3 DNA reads TGTGCCAGCAGTTACGCCGTACATACTGGAAACACCATATATTTT.

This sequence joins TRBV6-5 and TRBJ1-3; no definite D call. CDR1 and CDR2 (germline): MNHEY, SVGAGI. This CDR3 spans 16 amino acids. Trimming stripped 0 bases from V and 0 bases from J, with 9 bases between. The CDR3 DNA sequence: TGTGCCAGCAGTTACTCCCAGGCGAGCTCTGGAAACACCATATATTTT. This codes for CASSYSQASSGNTIYF.

The CDR3 DNA is TGTGCCGCGTGGAGCGGGGACTACAATGAGCAGTTCTTC. Protein sequence: CAAWSGDYNEQFF. V gene TRBV6-1 combines with J gene TRBJ2-1, with TRBD2 identical over 7 bases. The CDR3 loop spans 13 amino acids. The V and J ends lost 11 bases and 3 bases, in that order; junction bases with no gene match: 7. Germline V lookup: CDR1 MNHNS, CDR2 SASEGT.